The rows below give T cell receptor beta chains drawn from one sample of a study of shared clonotypes between healthy human individuals. Here immunoSEQ multiplex PCR was the method, and the copy in TCRdb shows in-frame clones only, minus some. In the table there are roughly 2.6 million clones, roughly 92% of which are singletons. Sequencing input: naive CD4+ T cells sorted from blood. Receptors were obtained from a man aged 18 to 35 in good health. The CDR3 runs from the conserved cysteine through the conserved F or W. A D gene is named only where the DNA matches it firmly. Clone size is given for some rows only: seen once, a few or many times, or a class if the clone is expanded.

clone_size,j_call,v_call,d_call,cdr3_nt,cdr3_aa
NA,TRBJ1-4,TRBV19,NA,TGTGCCAGTAGTAGGGTTGCAACTAATGAAAAACTGTTTTTT,CASSRVATNEKLFF
NA,TRBJ1-1,TRBV19,TRBD1,TGTGCCAGTAGTATAACTGTGGACAGGGCTAACACTGAAGCTTTCTTT,CASSITVDRANTEAFF
NA,TRBJ2-3,TRBV18,TRBD2,TGTGCCAGCTCACCTGGCCACGGGGGGGATACGCAGTATTTT,CASSPGHGGDTQYF
NA,TRBJ1-2,TRBV5-1,NA,TGCGCCAGCACCGGGGCCGTAGACTATGGCTACACCTTC,CASTGAVDYGYTF
NA,TRBJ2-5,TRBV5-1,TRBD1,TGCGCCAGCAGCTCCGGGACAGGCGGGGAGACCCAGTACTTC,CASSSGTGGETQYF
NA,TRBJ2-3,TRBV6-6,NA,TGTGCCAGCAGTTACCCGACTGGAAGCACAGATACGCAGTATTTT,CASSYPTGSTDTQYF
NA,TRBJ1-2,TRBV11-2,NA,TGTGCCAGCAGCTTAGTGAGAAGCTATGGCTACACCTTC,CASSLVRSYGYTF
NA,TRBJ1-4,TRBV25-1,NA,TGTGCCAGCAGTGAAGAGGGGGTCCTTAATGAAAAACTGTTTTTT,CASSEEGVLNEKLFF
NA,TRBJ1-6,TRBV28,NA,TGTGCCAGCAGTTCGGGGGGCTCCTATAATTCACCCCTCCACTTT,CASSSGGSYNSPLHF
NA,TRBJ2-7,TRBV18,TRBD1,TGTGCCAGCTCCCAGAGGACAGGGGGCTACAACGAGCAGTACTTC,CASSQRTGGYNEQYF
NA,TRBJ2-7,TRBV7-2,TRBD2,TGTGCCAGCAGCTCGGGACTAGCGGGAGTACACGAGCAGTACTTC,CASSSGLAGVHEQYF
NA,TRBJ1-2,TRBV4-1,NA,TGCGCCAGCTCCGAAACGGTAGTTGACCGCAGCTACACCTTC,CASSETVVDRSYTF
NA,TRBJ2-3,TRBV5-1,NA,TGCGCCAGCAGCTTGGCACAGGGCGCAGATACGCAGTATTTT,CASSLAQGADTQYF
NA,TRBJ2-7,TRBV2,TRBD1,TGTGCCAGCACCGGGGACAGCCCTTACGAGCAGTACTTC,CASTGDSPYEQYF
NA,TRBJ1-1,TRBV15,NA,TGTGCCACCAGCAGAGATTATGTTAGCACTGAAGCTTTCTTT,CATSRDYVSTEAFF
NA,TRBJ2-7,TRBV28,NA,TGTGCCAGCAGCCCTGCTGGCAGGGGTAACTACGAGCAGTACTTC,CASSPAGRGNYEQYF
NA,TRBJ2-7,TRBV5-1,TRBD2,TGCGCCAGCAGCGTGACTAGCCCAGTGTGGGAGCAGTACTTC,CASSVTSPVWEQYF
NA,TRBJ2-3,TRBV7-2,NA,TGTGCCAGCACCCGGGGGGCGGATACGCAGTATTTT,CASTRGADTQYF
once,TRBJ2-5,TRBV7-2,NA,TGTGCCAGCAGCTTAGGTACCCTAGCGCGTCAAGAGACCCAGTACTTC,CASSLGTLARQETQYF
NA,TRBJ2-7,TRBV7-2,NA,TGTGCCAGCAGCTTCCCGCCTAGCGAGCAGTACTTC,CASSFPPSEQYF
NA,TRBJ2-5,TRBV6-1,TRBD2,TGTGCCAGCGGCGAGACTAGCGGGAGGGCGGAGACCCAGTACTTC,CASGETSGRAETQYF
once,TRBJ2-5,TRBV7-2,NA,TGTGCCAGCAGCTTAGAGAAGGATGGGACCCAGTACTTC,CASSLEKDGTQYF
NA,TRBJ2-7,TRBV5-1,TRBD2,TGCGCCAGCAGCTTGGCGGGACTAACCTACGAGCAGTACTTC,CASSLAGLTYEQYF
NA,TRBJ1-6,TRBV28,NA,TGTGCCAGCAGTTTACCTCAGGGCCGGAGGGATTCACCCCTCCACTTT,CASSLPQGRRDSPLHF
once,TRBJ2-1,TRBV10-3,NA,TGTGCCATCAGTGGTACAGGGAAATGGAATGAGCAGTTCTTC,CAISGTGKWNEQFF
NA,TRBJ1-1,TRBV11-2,NA,TGTGCCAGCAGCTCCCGAGGACGGCTGAACACTGAAGCTTTCTTT,CASSSRGRLNTEAFF
NA,TRBJ1-1,TRBV18,NA,TGTGCCAGCTCACCACTGATTACGAACACTGAAGCTTTCTTT,CASSPLITNTEAFF
NA,TRBJ2-7,TRBV2,TRBD1,TGTGCCAGCAGTGAAGCGGGGGCAGGGGGCTCCTACGAGCAGTACTTC,CASSEAGAGGSYEQYF
NA,TRBJ2-7,TRBV30,NA,TGTGCCTGGACTTCCCTAAGGAGGGGTAGCTACGAGCAGTACTTC,CAWTSLRRGSYEQYF
once,TRBJ2-1,TRBV7-2,NA,TGTGCCAGCAGCTCCGCTAGTAATTCCTACAATGAGCAGTTCTTC,CASSSASNSYNEQFF
NA,TRBJ1-5,TRBV5-1,NA,TGCGCCAGCAGCTTGGGAGGGGGAGACAATCAGCCCCAGCATTTT,CASSLGGGDNQPQHF
NA,TRBJ1-5,TRBV6-1,NA,TGTGCCAGCAGGGACAGATCCCATCAGCCCCAGCATTTT,CASRDRSHQPQHF
NA,TRBJ2-7,TRBV28,TRBD1,TGTGCCAGCAGTCGCTCCCCCGATGTAGGGACAGGGGATTACGAGCAGTACTTC,CASSRSPDVGTGDYEQYF
few,TRBJ1-6,TRBV2,NA,TGTGCCAGCCGGCCGACGTGGGATTATAATTCACCCCTCCACTTT,CASRPTWDYNSPLHF
NA,TRBJ1-2,TRBV6-1,NA,TGTGCCAGCAGTGAAGTGTTGGGGTACAGTATTAACTATGGCTACACCTTC,CASSEVLGYSINYGYTF
NA,TRBJ2-7,TRBV6-5,NA,TGTGCCAGCGGCCGTTCGAAAGTAGGAGAGCAGTACTTC,CASGRSKVGEQYF
NA,TRBJ1-3,TRBV5-6,NA,TGTGCCAGCAGCTTGCAAGGCACGTACTCTGGAAACACCATATATTTT,CASSLQGTYSGNTIYF
NA,TRBJ2-1,TRBV7-9,NA,TGTGCCAGCAGCTCGACTAGGATCGACAATGAGCAGTTCTTC,CASSSTRIDNEQFF
NA,TRBJ1-3,TRBV10-3,NA,TGTGCCACCCGGGCGACGGAGTCTGGAAACACCATATATTTT,CATRATESGNTIYF
few,TRBJ1-1,TRBV28,NA,TGTGCCAGCCGAACCCCGGGGGGGAACACTGAAGCTTTCTTT,CASRTPGGNTEAFF
NA,TRBJ1-3,TRBV7-9,NA,TGTGCCAGCAGCTTAGCGCTAACAGGGCCCTCTGGAAACACCATATATTTT,CASSLALTGPSGNTIYF
NA,TRBJ1-2,TRBV5-6,NA,TGTGCCAGCAGCATCCGACAAATCCGTAACTATGGCTACACCTTC,CASSIRQIRNYGYTF
NA,TRBJ2-5,TRBV18,NA,TGTGCCAGCTCACCAGTTTCCGGCACCCAAGAGACCCAGTACTTC,CASSPVSGTQETQYF
NA,TRBJ2-7,TRBV27,TRBD1,TGTGCCAGCAAGGGACAGGCATACGAGCAGTACTTC,CASKGQAYEQYF
NA,TRBJ2-1,TRBV6-1,NA,TGTGCCAGCAGCCCCGGGAATGAGCAGTTCTTC,CASSPGNEQFF
few,TRBJ2-5,TRBV28,NA,TGTGCCAGCAGTTCCTCACAAGAGACCCAGTACTTC,CASSSSQETQYF
NA,TRBJ2-7,TRBV7-9,TRBD2,TGTGCCAGCAGCCCCCCAGCGGGGAGCTACGAGCAGTACTTC,CASSPPAGSYEQYF
NA,TRBJ1-1,TRBV9,TRBD1,TGTGCCAGCAGCGGGACAGGGGAGACTGAAGCTTTCTTT,CASSGTGETEAFF
NA,TRBJ2-5,TRBV28,TRBD1,TGTGCCAGTCACGACAGGGTAGAGACCCAGTACTTC,CASHDRVETQYF
NA,TRBJ2-7,TRBV10-3,TRBD1,TGTGCCATCAGAGGCGGGACAGGAGGATATTTCGGGCAGTACTTC,CAIRGGTGGYFGQYF
NA,TRBJ1-5,TRBV6-1,NA,TGTGCCAGCAGTGAAGGCGTTTGGGACACCGGAGGGCTCAATCAGCCCCAGCATTTT,CASSEGVWDTGGLNQPQHF
NA,TRBJ1-1,TRBV10-2,TRBD1,TGCGCCAGCAAGGGACAGGGGGCGCGGAAGAACACTGAAGCTTTCTTT,CASKGQGARKNTEAFF
NA,TRBJ1-4,TRBV5-5,TRBD1,TGTGCCAGCAGCCTGGGACAGGGGGTGGAAAAACTGTTTTTT,CASSLGQGVEKLFF
NA,TRBJ1-3,TRBV7-9,TRBD1,TGTGCCAGCATCTGGACCCGACAGGGACCTGCTGGAAACACCATATATTTT,CASIWTRQGPAGNTIYF
NA,TRBJ2-2,TRBV6-5,NA,TGTGCCAGCAGTCTCCGGGACACCAACACCGGGGAGCTGTTTTTT,CASSLRDTNTGELFF